The 13 T cell receptor beta chains listed next were all sequenced from one sample in a study of cytomegalovirus exposure and HLA in healthy donors. The study ran its PCR with 60 Vbeta and 13 Jbeta primers. Generated by immunoSEQ multiplex PCR, the TCRdb table keeps only in-frame clones and is missing some. The data contain about 160,000 clones, around 80% of them singletons. The sequenced material came from PBMCs. All receptors come from a man aged 35-49 years in good health and CMV-seronegative.

The rearrangement joins TRBV21-1 to TRBJ2-7; the listed D gene, TRBD2, was not tested against the DNA. TRBV21-1 is deemed a pseudogene. The CDR3 spans 11 residues. The CDR3 coding sequence is TGTGCCAGCAAGGAGGGGTGCGAGCAGTACTTC. This codes for CASKEGCEQYF.

This chain links TRBV29-1 with TRBJ2-1, with D maybe TRBD1 (5 bases). The CDR3 is made up of 14 amino acids. Germline V gene lookup returns CDR1 SQVTM and CDR2 ANQGSEA. Trimming cost V 0 bases and J 9 bases, with 15 bases left between them. The CDR3 sequence is CSVEDRRDRVEQFF. Here the CDR3 DNA reads TGCAGCGTTGAAGATCGCAGGGATCGGGTTGAGCAGTTCTTC.

V is TRBV29-1 and J is TRBJ1-2, with 7 bases that match TRBD1. This CDR3 has 13 residues. V was clipped by 0 bases and J by 5 bases; unmatched bases: 3. Germline CDR1 SQVTM, CDR2 ANQGSEA. The CDR3 coding sequence is TGCAGCGTTGAAGAATTGGGACAGTATGGCTACACCTTC. The encoded protein is CSVEELGQYGYTF.

V and J are TRBV28 and TRBJ2-7; possibly TRBD2 for D (5 bases). V gave up 6 bases and J gave up 0 bases, with 18 bases separating them. CDR1 is MDHEN and CDR2 is SYDVKM in the germline V gene. This CDR3 has 16 residues. The CDR3 region is CASSPRGEPNSYEQYF. Here the CDR3 DNA reads TGTGCCAGCAGCCCCCGGGGAGAGCCTAACTCCTACGAGCAGTACTTC.

The chain links TRBV7-6 to TRBJ2-7; D call uncertain. V was shortened by 0 bases and J by 0 bases, with 3 bases between the two germline ends. Germline V gene lookup returns CDR1 SGHVS and CDR2 FNYEAQ. The CDR3 is 13 residues long. The CDR3, as DNA: TGTGCCAGCAGCTTAGCCAACTCCTACGAGCAGTACTTC. Protein sequence: CASSLANSYEQYF.

V gene TRBV5-1 combines with J gene TRBJ2-1, with D perhaps TRBD2 (6 bases). The V end was cut by 0 bases, the J end by 2 bases, with 9 bases between. The CDR3 runs to 15 residues. CDR1 and CDR2 from the germline V gene are SGHRS and YFSETQ. CDR3 nucleotides: TGCGCCAGCAGCTTGGAGGCTAGCGCCTACAATGAGCAGTTCTTC. Translation: CASSLEASAYNEQFF.

This clone has a handful of counts. The V gene is TRBV7-9, the J gene TRBJ1-2, with unresolved D. Germline V CDR1 and CDR2: SEHNR, FQNEAQ (reference sequence). This CDR3 is built from 13 residues. V was cut by 6 bases and J by 6 bases, with 14 bases left in between. This CDR3 is CASRRTQEDGYTF. As DNA, the CDR3 is TGTGCCAGCAGACGCACCCAGGAGGATGGCTACACCTTC.

The V and J genes are TRBV2 and TRBJ2-3, with TRBD2 as a possible D gene (6 bases). Between the trimmed V and J ends, which lost 8 bases and 3 bases, there was a span of 15 bases. The germline CDR1 and CDR2 sequences are SNHLY and FYNNEI. The length of the CDR3 is 14 residues. CDR3 DNA: TGTGCCAGCCGGACGGGAGTGGGGACAGATACGCAGTATTTT. It translates to CASRTGVGTDTQYF.

The chain combines TRBV7-9 with TRBJ1-6; D remains unclear. V dropped 1 base and J dropped 0 bases, with 10 bases sitting between them. In germline, CDR1 is SEHNR, CDR2 FQNEAQ (reference sequence). The CDR3 runs 17 residues. The CDR3 sequence is CASSLGLASSYNSPLHF. CDR3 coding DNA: TGTGCCAGCAGCTTAGGACTTGCAAGCTCCTATAATTCACCCCTCCACTTT.

The V gene is TRBV19, the J gene TRBJ1-2; tentatively, D is TRBD1 (6 bases). This CDR3 region has 13 residues. The germline V gene encodes CDR1 LNHDA and CDR2 SQIVND (reference sequence). V gave up 3 bases and J gave up 13 bases, with 18 bases separating them. CDR3 coding DNA: TGTGCCAGTAGTATCAATCGACGACAGGTTAGCACCTTC. Protein product: CASSINRRQVSTF.

The chain carries TRBV25-1 and TRBJ2-7, with 9 bases that match TRBD2. This CDR3 region has 16 residues. Trimming at V came to 6 bases and at J to 0 bases, leaving 9 bases not matched to a gene. In germline, CDR1 is MGHDK, CDR2 SYGVNS. The CDR3 loop is CASRAPSSGISYEQYF. The CDR3 DNA reads as TGTGCCAGCAGGGCCCCCTCTAGCGGGATCTCCTACGAGCAGTACTTC.

The V call is TRBV12-5, the J call TRBJ2-1; TRBD1 is a possible D gene (5 bases). Germline-derived CDR1 and CDR2 are LGHNT and FRNRAP. The CDR3 is made up of 13 amino acids. Trimming took off 7 bases at V and 8 bases at J, with 15 bases between the two ends. The CDR3 reads CASAITGSDEQFF. In nucleotides, the CDR3 is TGTGCTAGTGCCATAACAGGTTCCGATGAGCAGTTCTTC.

The chain couples TRBV28 to TRBJ2-2, with D maybe TRBD1 (7 bases). The CDR3 totals 14 residues. Between the trimmed V and J ends, which lost 10 bases and 2 bases, there was a span of 14 bases. Germline loops: CDR1 MDHEN, CDR2 SYDVKM. This CDR3 is CATAQGGNTGELFF. DNA for the CDR3: TGTGCCACCGCTCAGGGGGGAAACACCGGGGAGCTGTTTTTT. Supplemented by reference TRBV28 and TRBJ2-2, the full variable domain reads DVKVTQSSRYLVKRTGEKVFLECVQDMDHENMFWYRQDPGLGLRLIYFSYDVKMKEKGDIPEGYSVSREKKERFSLILESASTNQTSMYLCATAQGGNTGELFFGEGSRLTVL.